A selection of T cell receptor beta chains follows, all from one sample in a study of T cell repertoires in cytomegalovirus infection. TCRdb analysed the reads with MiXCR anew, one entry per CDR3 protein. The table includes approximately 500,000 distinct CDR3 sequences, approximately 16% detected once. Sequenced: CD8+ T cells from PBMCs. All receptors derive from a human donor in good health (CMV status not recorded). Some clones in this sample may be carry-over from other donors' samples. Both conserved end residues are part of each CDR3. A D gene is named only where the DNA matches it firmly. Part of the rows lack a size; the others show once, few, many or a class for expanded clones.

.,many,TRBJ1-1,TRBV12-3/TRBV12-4,TGTGCCAGCAGTTTCGGGGGCGCTGAAGCTTTCTTT,CASSFGGAEAFF
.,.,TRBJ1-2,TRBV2,TGTGCCAGCAGTGAATTTAGGGATAACTATGGCTACACCTTC,CASSEFRDNYGYTF
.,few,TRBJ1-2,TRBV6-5,TGTGCCAGCAGTCAGCGGACCCGGGCCTACTATGGCTACACCTTC,CASSQRTRAYYGYTF
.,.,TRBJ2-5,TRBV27,TGTGCCAGCATGCCCTTGGCGGGGCCATACCAAGAGACCCAGTACTTC,CASMPLAGPYQETQYF
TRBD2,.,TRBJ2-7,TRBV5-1,TGCGCCAGCAGCTTGGTGGGGACTAGCAACGAGCAGTACTTC,CASSLVGTSNEQYF
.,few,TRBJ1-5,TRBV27,TGTGCCAGCAGTTTGCAGTGGGGCAATCAGCCCCAGCATTTT,CASSLQWGNQPQHF
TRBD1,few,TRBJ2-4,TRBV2,TGTGCCAGCACCCGACAGGGCCCCAAAAACATTCAGTACTTC,CASTRQGPKNIQYF
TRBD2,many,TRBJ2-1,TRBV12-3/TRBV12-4,TGTGCCAGCAGTTCGACATTGCGACTAGCGGGGGGGCCAAATGAGCAGTTCTTC,CASSSTLRLAGGPNEQFF
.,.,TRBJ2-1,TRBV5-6,TGTGCCAGCAGCTTTGTCCCTTCCCTTTACAATGTGCAGTTCTTC,CASSFVPSLYNVQFF
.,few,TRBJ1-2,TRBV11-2,TGTGCCAGCAGCTTAGGGGCAGTCGGCTATGGCTACACCTTC,CASSLGAVGYGYTF
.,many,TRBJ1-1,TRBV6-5,TGTGCCAGCAGTTACTCAGGCGAGAACACTGAAGCTTTCTTT,CASSYSGENTEAFF
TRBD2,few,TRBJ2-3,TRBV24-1,TGTGCCACCAGTGATTTCGGACTAGAGGATACGCAGTATTTT,CATSDFGLEDTQYF
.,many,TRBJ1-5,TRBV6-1,TGTGCCAGCAGTGAATGGGCAGACTATAGCAATCAGCCCCAGCATTTT,CASSEWADYSNQPQHF
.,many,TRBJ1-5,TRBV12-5,TGTGCTAGTGGCCTCAATGCGTACAATCAGCCCCAGCATTTT,CASGLNAYNQPQHF
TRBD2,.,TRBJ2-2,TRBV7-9,TGTGCCAGCAGCCCTACGGGCGGGAGGGCAAACGGGGAGCTGTTTTTT,CASSPTGGRANGELFF
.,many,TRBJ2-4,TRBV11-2,TGTGCCAGCAGCTTAAGTCAGGGGCTAGCCAAAAACATTCAGTACTTC,CASSLSQGLAKNIQYF
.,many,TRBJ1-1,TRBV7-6,TGTGCCAGCAGCTTAGGGACAAACATGAACACTGAAGCTTTCTTT,CASSLGTNMNTEAFF
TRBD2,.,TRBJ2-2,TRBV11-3,TGTGCCAGCAGCTTGTCCAGCGGGGGGGAAACCGGGGAGCCGTTTTTT,CASSLSSGGETGEPFF
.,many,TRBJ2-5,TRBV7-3,TGTGCCAGCAGCTTAACGGGCGGAGGACTACAAGAGACCCAGTACTTC,CASSLTGGGLQETQYF
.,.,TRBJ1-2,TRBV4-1,TGCGCCAGCAGCCAAGGGCAGGGGCGCACCTTC,CASSQGQGRTF
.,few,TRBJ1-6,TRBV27,TGTGCCAGCAGTTTAGCGCAGTATAATTCACCCCTCCACTTT,CASSLAQYNSPLHF
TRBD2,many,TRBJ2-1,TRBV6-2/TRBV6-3,TGTGCCAGCAGTTACAATGAGCGGGAGCCCTACAATGAGCAGTTCTTC,CASSYNEREPYNEQFF
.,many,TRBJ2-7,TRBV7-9,TGTGCCAGCAGCTTAGAAGCGTCTCTGGTACGGGAGCAGTACTTC,CASSLEASLVREQYF
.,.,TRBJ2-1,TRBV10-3,TGTGCCATCAAGGGGGAGGGGGGTTACAATGAGCAGTTCTTC,CAIKGEGGYNEQFF
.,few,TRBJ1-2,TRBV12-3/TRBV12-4,TGTGCCAGCAGAGGCGGACAGTTTAACTATGGCTACACCTTC,CASRGGQFNYGYTF
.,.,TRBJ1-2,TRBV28,TGTGCCAGCAGTCTCCCACAATTGGACATCTATGGCTACACCTTC,CASSLPQLDIYGYTF